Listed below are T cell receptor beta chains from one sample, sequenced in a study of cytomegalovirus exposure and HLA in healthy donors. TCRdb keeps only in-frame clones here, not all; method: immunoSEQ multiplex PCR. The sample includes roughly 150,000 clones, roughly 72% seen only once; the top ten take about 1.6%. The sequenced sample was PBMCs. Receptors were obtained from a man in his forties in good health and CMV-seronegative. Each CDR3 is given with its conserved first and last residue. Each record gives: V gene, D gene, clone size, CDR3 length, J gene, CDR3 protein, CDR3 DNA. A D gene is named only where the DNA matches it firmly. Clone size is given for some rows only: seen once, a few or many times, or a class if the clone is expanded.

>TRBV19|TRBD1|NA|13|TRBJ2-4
CASSFNRGNIQYF
TGTGCCAGTAGTTTCAACAGGGGAAACATTCAGTACTTC
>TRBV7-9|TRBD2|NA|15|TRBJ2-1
CASSPWTSGNNEQFF
TGTGCCAGCAGCCCCTGGACTAGCGGCAACAATGAGCAGTTCTTC
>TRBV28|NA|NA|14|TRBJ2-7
CASSLRSGFPEQYF
TGTGCCAGCAGTTTGAGGTCCGGGTTTCCCGAGCAGTACTTC
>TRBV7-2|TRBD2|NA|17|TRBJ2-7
CASSSVPSSGRAYEQYF
TGTGCCAGCAGCTCCGTACCTTCTAGCGGGAGGGCCTACGAGCAGTACTTC
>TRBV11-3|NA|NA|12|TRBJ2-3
CASSSGGDTQYF
TGTGCCAGCAGCTCGGGTGGAGATACGCAGTATTTT
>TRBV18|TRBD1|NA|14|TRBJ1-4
CASSPGTANEKLFF
TGTGCCAGCTCACCCGGGACAGCTAATGAAAAACTGTTTTTT
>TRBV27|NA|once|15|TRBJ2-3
CASRASDSSTDTQYF
TGTGCCAGTAGGGCTAGCGACTCTAGCACAGATACGCAGTATTTT
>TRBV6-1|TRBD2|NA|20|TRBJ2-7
CASSAPASGGGLFSSYEQYF
TGTGCCAGCAGTGCTCCGGCTAGCGGGGGAGGTCTTTTTAGCTCCTACGAGCAGTACTTC
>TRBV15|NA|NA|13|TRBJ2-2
CATTKPRNGELFF
TGTGCCACCACTAAGCCTCGCAACGGGGAGCTGTTTTTT
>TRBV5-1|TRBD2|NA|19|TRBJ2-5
CASSLAGGLAGWGQETQYF
TGCGCCAGCAGCTTGGCCGGGGGACTAGCGGGATGGGGCCAAGAGACCCAGTACTTC
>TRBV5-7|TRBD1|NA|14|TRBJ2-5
CASSRTGRKKTQYF
TGTGCCAGCAGCAGGACAGGGAGGAAGAAGACCCAGTACTTC
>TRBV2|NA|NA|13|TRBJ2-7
CASSERRLYEQYF
TGTGCCAGCAGTGAAAGGAGACTCTACGAGCAGTACTTC
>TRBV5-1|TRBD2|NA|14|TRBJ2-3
CASSQRGNTDTQYF
TGCGCCAGCAGTCAGCGGGGAAACACAGATACGCAGTATTTT
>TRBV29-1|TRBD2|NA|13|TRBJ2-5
CSVDGLAEETQYF
TGCAGCGTGGATGGACTAGCGGAAGAGACCCAGTACTTC
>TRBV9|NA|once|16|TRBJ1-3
CASSAGGWLEGNTIYF
TGTGCCAGCAGCGCCGGCGGTTGGTTAGAAGGAAACACCATATATTTT
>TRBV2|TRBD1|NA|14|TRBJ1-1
CASRLGQVNTEAFF
TGTGCCAGCAGGCTGGGACAGGTTAACACTGAAGCTTTCTTT
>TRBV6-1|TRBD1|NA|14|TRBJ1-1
CASHLGGRNTEAFF
TGTGCCAGCCATTTAGGGGGCCGTAACACTGAAGCTTTCTTT
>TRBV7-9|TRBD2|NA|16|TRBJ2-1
CASSRVSGGRRNEQFF
TGTGCCAGCAGCCGAGTTAGCGGGGGCCGTCGGAATGAGCAGTTCTTC
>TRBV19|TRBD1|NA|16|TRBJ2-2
CASRTLPGQYTGELFF
TGTGCCAGTAGGACCCTCCCGGGACAGTACACCGGGGAGCTGTTTTTT
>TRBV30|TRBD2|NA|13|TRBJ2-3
CALNGGSTDTQYF
TGTGCCTTGAACGGGGGGAGCACAGATACGCAGTATTTT
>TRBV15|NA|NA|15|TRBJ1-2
CATSRDNRQGLGYTF
TGTGCCACCAGCAGAGATAACAGGCAAGGTCTAGGCTACACCTTC
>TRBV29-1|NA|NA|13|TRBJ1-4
CSAFRGNNEKLFF
TGCAGCGCTTTCAGAGGAAATAATGAAAAACTGTTTTTT
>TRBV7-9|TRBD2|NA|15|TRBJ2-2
CSSSLGLAATGELFF
TGTTCCAGCAGCTTAGGGCTAGCGGCTACCGGGGAGCTGTTTTTT
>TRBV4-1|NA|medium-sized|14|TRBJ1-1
CASSQSQGRTEAFF
TGCGCCAGCAGCCAGTCTCAGGGTAGGACTGAAGCTTTCTTT
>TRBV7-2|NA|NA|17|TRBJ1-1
CASSLGFMGRFNTEAFF
TGTGCCAGCAGCTTAGGGTTTATGGGCAGATTTAACACTGAAGCTTTCTTT
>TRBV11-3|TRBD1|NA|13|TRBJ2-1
CASSLGQGDEQFF
TGTGCCAGCAGCTTAGGACAGGGAGATGAGCAGTTCTTC
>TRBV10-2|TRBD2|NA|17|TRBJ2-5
CASSATVLAGDRETQYF
TGCGCCAGCAGTGCGACAGTGCTAGCGGGAGATCGGGAGACCCAGTACTTC
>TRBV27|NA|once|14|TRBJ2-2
CASSLSGLGGELFF
TGTGCCAGCAGTTTATCGGGACTGGGCGGGGAGCTGTTTTTT
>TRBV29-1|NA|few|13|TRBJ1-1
CSVPRSSNTEAFF
TGCAGCGTCCCCAGATCGTCGAACACTGAAGCTTTCTTT
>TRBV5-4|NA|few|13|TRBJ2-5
CASSLVGEETQYF
TGTGCCAGCAGCTTGGTCGGTGAAGAGACCCAGTACTTC
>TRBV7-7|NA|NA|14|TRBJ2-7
CASSPGRSAYEQYF
TGTGCCAGCAGCCCAGGGCGGTCCGCCTACGAGCAGTACTTC
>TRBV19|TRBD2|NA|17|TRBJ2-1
CASSTGLAGAPYNEQFF
TGTGCCAGTAGTACGGGACTAGCGGGAGCCCCCTACAATGAGCAGTTCTTC
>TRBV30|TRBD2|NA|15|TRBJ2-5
CAWTGLAGEPETQYF
TGTGCCTGGACTGGACTAGCGGGAGAGCCAGAGACCCAGTACTTC
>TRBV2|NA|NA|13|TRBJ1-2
CAGSLGGAYGYTF
TGTGCCGGGTCGTTAGGAGGGGCTTATGGCTACACCTTC
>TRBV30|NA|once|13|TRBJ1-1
CAWNGVSNTEAFF
TGTGCCTGGAACGGGGTTTCGAACACTGAAGCTTTCTTT
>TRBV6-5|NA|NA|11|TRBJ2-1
CASSYREEQFF
TGTGCCAGCAGTTACAGGGAGGAGCAGTTCTTC
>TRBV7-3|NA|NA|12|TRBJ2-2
CASGFPRGELFF
TGTGCCAGCGGCTTCCCCCGGGGGGAGCTGTTTTTT
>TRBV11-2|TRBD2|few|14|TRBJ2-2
CASTTSGSSGELFF
TGTGCCAGTACGACTAGCGGGAGTTCCGGGGAGCTGTTTTTT
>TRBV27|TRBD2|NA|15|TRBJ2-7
CASSPRLAGAYEQYF
TGTGCCAGCAGTCCAAGACTAGCGGGGGCCTACGAGCAGTACTTC
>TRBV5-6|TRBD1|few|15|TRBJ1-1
CASSLAGQGRTEAFF
TGTGCCAGCAGCTTGGCGGGACAGGGCAGGACTGAAGCTTTCTTT
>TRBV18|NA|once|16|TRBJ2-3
CASSPLTGLRADTQYF
TGTGCCAGCTCACCACTAACAGGGCTTAGGGCAGATACGCAGTATTTT
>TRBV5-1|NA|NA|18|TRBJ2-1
CASSLTTSYRRSYNEQFF
TGCGCCAGCAGCTTAACAACTAGCTATCGTAGGTCCTACAATGAGCAGTTCTTC
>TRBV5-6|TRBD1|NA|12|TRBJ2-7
CASSSDREEQYF
TGTGCCAGCAGCTCGGACAGGGAAGAGCAGTACTTC
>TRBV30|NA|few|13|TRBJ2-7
CAWSESVSYEQYF
TGTGCCTGGAGTGAGTCGGTTAGCTACGAGCAGTACTTC
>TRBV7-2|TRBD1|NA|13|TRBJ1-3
CASSSDRGDTIYF
TGTGCCAGCAGCTCGGACAGGGGGGACACCATATATTTT
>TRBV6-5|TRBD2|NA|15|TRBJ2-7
CASSYVGLAGYEQYF
TGTGCCAGCAGTTACGTCGGACTAGCGGGGTACGAGCAGTACTTC
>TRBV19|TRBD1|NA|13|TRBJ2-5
CASRDRAQETQYF
TGTGCCAGTAGGGACAGGGCTCAAGAGACCCAGTACTTC
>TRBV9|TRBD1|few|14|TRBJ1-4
CASSIQGANEKLFF
TGTGCCAGCAGCATCCAGGGGGCTAATGAAAAACTGTTTTTT
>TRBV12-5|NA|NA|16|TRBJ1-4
CASGAPSGAFNEKLFF
TGTGCTAGTGGTGCTCCTTCAGGGGCCTTTAATGAAAAACTGTTTTTT
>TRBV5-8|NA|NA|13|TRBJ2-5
CASSPQMWETQYF
TGTGCCAGCAGCCCGCAGATGTGGGAGACCCAGTACTTC
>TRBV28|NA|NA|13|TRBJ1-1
CASNLRGYTEAFF
TGTGCCAGCAACTTGCGGGGCTACACTGAAGCTTTCTTT
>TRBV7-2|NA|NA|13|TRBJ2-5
CASSLGRGETQYF
TGTGCCAGCAGCTTAGGCCGGGGAGAGACCCAGTACTTC
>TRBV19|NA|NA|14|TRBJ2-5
CASSFGQTWDPQYF
TGTGCCAGTAGCTTCGGACAGACTTGGGATCCCCAGTACTTC
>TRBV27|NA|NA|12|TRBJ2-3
CASSSGQRPQYF
TGTGCCAGCAGTTCCGGACAGAGACCGCAGTATTTT
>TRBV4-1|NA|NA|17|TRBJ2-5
CASSQEVIGHRKETQYF
TGCGCCAGCAGCCAAGAGGTTATAGGACACCGAAAAGAGACCCAGTACTTC